This is a list of T cell receptor beta chains from one sample in a study of T cell changes during pregnancy in multiple sclerosis. Sequencing was performed with immunoSEQ multiplex PCR; in TCRdb, only in-frame clones are kept and a portion is missing. The data contain about 37,000 clones, around 93% of them singletons. The sequenced sample was CD4+ T cells from peripheral blood mononuclear cells, obtained in the third trimester of pregnancy. The origin of the receptors is a female donor in good health, enrolled as a control in a pregnancy study. Both conserved end residues are part of each CDR3. D genes are given only for firm matches. Some rows have no size entry. The others give once, few or many, or a class for an expanded clone.

TRBV18	.	.	18	TRBJ2-3	TGTGCCAGCTCACCATCCGCGACTAGGCCCTCTAGCACAGATACGCAGTATTTT	CASSPSATRPSSTDTQYF
TRBV25-1	.	.	13	TRBJ1-2	TGTGCCAGCAGGGCAGGGTTAGAGTATGGCTACACCTTC	CASRAGLEYGYTF
TRBV19	.	.	16	TRBJ1-1	TGTGCCAGTTCCTACCAAGATGGAAGGGCCGGGGCTGAAGCTTTCTTT	CASSYQDGRAGAEAFF
TRBV19	.	TRBD2	15	TRBJ2-1	TGTGCCAGTAGTATAGCGGGACTAGCCTACAATGAGCAGTTCTTC	CASSIAGLAYNEQFF
TRBV30	.	.	13	TRBJ1-2	TGTGCCTGGAGCGACCAGGGGAACTATGGCTACACCTTC	CAWSDQGNYGYTF
TRBV7-5	.	.	16	TRBJ2-5	TGTGCCAGAAGCAACAAACCGGGGGAGGCGGGAGAGACCCAGTACTTC	CARSNKPGEAGETQYF
TRBV29-1	.	.	14	TRBJ2-1	TGCAGCGTTGATCGTGGGGGGAGATACAATGAGCAGTTCTTC	CSVDRGGRYNEQFF
TRBV27	.	TRBD1	15	TRBJ1-5	TGTGCCAGCAGCTGGTCCGGACAGGGCCATCAGCCCCAGCATTTT	CASSWSGQGHQPQHF
TRBV20-1	once	TRBD2	11	TRBJ2-5	TGCAGTATACGGGGGGAAGAGACCCAGTACTTC	CSIRGEETQYF
TRBV30	.	TRBD2	13	TRBJ2-3	TGTGCCTGGAATCTAGCGGGGTCAGATACGCAGTATTTT	CAWNLAGSDTQYF
TRBV7-2	once	TRBD1	13	TRBJ1-1	TGTGCCAGCATCCGACAGGGCGGAACTGAAGCTTTCTTT	CASIRQGGTEAFF
TRBV27	.	.	14	TRBJ2-7	TGTGCCAGCAGTTTAACGCGGAGCTCCTACGAGCAGTACTTC	CASSLTRSSYEQYF
TRBV4-1	.	.	12	TRBJ1-2	TGCGCCAGCAGACAGGACGGCTATGGCTACACCTTC	CASRQDGYGYTF
TRBV30	.	TRBD1	15	TRBJ2-5	TGTGCCTGGAGTCGGACAGGGGGCGCCGCGGAGACCCAGTACTTC	CAWSRTGGAAETQYF
TRBV21-1	.	.	14	TRBJ2-7	TGTGCCAGCAGCGTCCGGGACAGAAGCTACGAGCAGTACTTC	CASSVRDRSYEQYF
TRBV11-2	.	.	14	TRBJ2-2	TGTGCCAGCAGCTTCAATCAGGGCACCGGGGAGCTGTTTTTT	CASSFNQGTGELFF
TRBV18	.	.	16	TRBJ2-3	TGTGCCAGCTCACCACCGACGGCAGCGAGCACAGATACGCAGTATTTT	CASSPPTAASTDTQYF
TRBV10-3	few	.	15	TRBJ2-2	TGTGCCATCAGTGAGTCGGGCCCCGACACCGGGGAGCTGTTTTTT	CAISESGPDTGELFF
TRBV7-2	.	.	14	TRBJ2-2	TGTGCCAGCAGCTTTAGCGGGAACACCGGGGAGCTGTTTTTT	CASSFSGNTGELFF
TRBV5-1	.	.	16	TRBJ2-2	TGCGCCAGCAGCTTGGCCCCCACAGTGAACACCGGGGAGCTGTTTTTT	CASSLAPTVNTGELFF